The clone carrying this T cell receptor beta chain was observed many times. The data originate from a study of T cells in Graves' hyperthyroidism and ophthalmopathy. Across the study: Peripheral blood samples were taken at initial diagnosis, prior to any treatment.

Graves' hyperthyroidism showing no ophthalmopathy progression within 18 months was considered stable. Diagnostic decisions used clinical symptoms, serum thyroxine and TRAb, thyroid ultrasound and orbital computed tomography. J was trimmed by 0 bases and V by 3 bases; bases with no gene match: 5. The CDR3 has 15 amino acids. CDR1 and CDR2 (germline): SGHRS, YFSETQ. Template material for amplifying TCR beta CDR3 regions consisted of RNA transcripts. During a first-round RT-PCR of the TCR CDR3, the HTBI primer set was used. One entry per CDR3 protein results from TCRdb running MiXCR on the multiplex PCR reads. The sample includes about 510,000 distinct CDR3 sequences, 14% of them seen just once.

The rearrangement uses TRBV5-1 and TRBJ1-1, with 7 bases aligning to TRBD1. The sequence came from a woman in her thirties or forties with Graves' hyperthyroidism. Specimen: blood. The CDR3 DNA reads TGCGCCAGCAGCTGGGGGACAGATTTGAACACTGAAGCTTTCTTT. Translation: CASSWGTDLNTEAFF.